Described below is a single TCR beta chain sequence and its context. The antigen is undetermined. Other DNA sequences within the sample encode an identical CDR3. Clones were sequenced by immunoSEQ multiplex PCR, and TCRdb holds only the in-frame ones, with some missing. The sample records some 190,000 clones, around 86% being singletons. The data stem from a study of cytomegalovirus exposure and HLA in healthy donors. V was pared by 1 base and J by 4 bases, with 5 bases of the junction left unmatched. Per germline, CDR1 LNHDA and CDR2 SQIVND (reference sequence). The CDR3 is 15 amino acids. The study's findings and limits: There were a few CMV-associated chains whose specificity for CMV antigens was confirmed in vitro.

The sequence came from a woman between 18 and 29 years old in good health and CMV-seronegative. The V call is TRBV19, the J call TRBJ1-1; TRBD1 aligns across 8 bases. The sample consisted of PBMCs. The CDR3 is CASSIAGGAGTEAFF. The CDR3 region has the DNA TGTGCCAGTAGTATAGCAGGGGGCGCGGGCACTGAAGCTTTCTTT.